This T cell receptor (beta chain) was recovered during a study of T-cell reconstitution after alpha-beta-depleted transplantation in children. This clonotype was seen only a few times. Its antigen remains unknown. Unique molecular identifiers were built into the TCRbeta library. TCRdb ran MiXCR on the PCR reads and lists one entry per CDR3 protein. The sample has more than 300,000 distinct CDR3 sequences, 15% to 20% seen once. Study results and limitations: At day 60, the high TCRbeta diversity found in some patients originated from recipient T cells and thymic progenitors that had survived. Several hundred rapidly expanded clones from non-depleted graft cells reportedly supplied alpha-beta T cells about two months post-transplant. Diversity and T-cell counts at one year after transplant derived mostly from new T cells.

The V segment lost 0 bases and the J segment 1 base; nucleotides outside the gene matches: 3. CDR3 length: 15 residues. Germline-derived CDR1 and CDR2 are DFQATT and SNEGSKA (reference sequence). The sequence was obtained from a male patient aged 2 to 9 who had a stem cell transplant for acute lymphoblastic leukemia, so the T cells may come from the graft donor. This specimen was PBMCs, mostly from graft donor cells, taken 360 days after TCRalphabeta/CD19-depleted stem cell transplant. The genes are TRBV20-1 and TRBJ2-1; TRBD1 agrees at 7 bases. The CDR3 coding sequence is TGCAGTGCTAGAGATAGACAGGGATCCTACAATGAGCAGTTCTTC. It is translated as CSARDRQGSYNEQFF.